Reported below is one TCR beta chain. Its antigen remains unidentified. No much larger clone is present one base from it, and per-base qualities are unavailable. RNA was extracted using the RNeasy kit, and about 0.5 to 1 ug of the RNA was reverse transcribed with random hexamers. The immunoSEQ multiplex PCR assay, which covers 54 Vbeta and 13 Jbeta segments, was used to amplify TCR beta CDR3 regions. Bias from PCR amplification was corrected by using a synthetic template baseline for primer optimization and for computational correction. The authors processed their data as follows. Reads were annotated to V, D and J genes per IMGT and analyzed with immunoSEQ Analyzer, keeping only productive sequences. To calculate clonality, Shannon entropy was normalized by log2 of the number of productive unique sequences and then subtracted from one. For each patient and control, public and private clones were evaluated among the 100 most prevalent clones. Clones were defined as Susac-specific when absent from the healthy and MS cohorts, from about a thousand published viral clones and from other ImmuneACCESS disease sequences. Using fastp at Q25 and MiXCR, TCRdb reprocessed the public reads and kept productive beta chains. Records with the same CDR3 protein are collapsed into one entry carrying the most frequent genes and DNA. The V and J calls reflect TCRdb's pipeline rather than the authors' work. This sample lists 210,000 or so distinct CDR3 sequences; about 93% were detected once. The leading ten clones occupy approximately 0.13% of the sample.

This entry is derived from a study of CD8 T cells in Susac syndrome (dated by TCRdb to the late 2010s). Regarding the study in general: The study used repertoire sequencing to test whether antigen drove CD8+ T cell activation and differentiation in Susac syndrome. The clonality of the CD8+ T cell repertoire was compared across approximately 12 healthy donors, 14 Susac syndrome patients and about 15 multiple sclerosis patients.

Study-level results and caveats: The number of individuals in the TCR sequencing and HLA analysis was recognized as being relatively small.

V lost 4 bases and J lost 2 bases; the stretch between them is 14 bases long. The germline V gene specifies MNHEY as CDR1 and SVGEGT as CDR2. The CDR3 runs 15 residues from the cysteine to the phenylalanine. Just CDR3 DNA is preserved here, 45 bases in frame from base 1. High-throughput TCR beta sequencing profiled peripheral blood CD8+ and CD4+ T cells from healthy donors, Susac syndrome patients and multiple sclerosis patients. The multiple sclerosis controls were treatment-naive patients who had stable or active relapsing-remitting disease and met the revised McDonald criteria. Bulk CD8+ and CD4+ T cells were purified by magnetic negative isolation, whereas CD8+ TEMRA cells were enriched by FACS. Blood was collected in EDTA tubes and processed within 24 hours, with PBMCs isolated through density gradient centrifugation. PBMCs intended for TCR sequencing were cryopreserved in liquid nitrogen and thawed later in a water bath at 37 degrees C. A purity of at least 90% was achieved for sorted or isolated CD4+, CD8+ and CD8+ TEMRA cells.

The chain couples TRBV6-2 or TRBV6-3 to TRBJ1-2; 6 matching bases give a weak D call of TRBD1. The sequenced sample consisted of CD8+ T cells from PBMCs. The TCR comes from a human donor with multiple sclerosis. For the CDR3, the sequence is CASSFPDSLNYGYTF. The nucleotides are TGTGCCAGCAGTTTCCCGGACAGCCTCAACTATGGCTACACCTTC.